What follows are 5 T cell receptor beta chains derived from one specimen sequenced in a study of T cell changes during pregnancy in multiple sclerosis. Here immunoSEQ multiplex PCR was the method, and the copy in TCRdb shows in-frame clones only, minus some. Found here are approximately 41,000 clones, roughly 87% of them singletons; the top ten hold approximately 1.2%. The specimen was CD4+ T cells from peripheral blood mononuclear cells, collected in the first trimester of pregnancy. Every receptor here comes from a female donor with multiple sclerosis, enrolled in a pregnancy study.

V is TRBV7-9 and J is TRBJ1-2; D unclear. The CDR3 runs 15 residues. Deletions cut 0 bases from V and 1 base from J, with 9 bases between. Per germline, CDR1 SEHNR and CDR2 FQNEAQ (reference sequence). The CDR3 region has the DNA TGTGCCAGCAGCTTAGCGCATTTAGTTAACTATGGCTACACCTTC. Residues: CASSLAHLVNYGYTF.

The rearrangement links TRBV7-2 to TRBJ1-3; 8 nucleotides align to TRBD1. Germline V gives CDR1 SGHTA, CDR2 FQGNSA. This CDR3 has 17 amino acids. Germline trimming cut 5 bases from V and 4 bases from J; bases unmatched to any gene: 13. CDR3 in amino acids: CASSPRGSRGPGNTIYF. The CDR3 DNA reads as TGTGCCAGCAGCCCCAGGGGGAGCAGGGGGCCAGGAAACACCATATATTTT.

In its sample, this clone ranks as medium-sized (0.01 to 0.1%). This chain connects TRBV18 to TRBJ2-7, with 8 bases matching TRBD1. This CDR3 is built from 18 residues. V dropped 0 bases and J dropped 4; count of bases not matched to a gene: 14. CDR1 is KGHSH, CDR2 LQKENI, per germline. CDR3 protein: CASSPPVRTGIELYEQYF. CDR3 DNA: TGTGCCAGCTCACCACCAGTACGGACAGGGATTGAATTGTACGAGCAGTACTTC.

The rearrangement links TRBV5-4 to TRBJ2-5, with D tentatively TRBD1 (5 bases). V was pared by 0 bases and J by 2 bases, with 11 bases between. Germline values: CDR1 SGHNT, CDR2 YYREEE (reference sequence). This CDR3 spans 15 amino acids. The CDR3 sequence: CASSLEGKGQETQYF. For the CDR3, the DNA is TGTGCCAGCAGCTTGGAGGGAAAGGGGCAAGAGACCCAGTACTTC.

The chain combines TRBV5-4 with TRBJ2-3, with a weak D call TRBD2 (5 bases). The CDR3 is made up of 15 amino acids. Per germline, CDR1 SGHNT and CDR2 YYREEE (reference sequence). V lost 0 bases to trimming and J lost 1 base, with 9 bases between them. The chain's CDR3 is CASSLGLAGTDTQYF. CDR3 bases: TGTGCCAGCAGCTTGGGTCTAGCAGGCACAGATACGCAGTATTTT. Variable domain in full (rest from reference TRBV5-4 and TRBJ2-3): ETGVTQSPTHLIKTRGQQVTLRCSSQSGHNTVSWYQQALGQGPQFIFQYYREEENGRGNFPPRFSGLQFPNYSSELNVNALELDDSALYLCASSLGLAGTDTQYFGPGTRLTVL.